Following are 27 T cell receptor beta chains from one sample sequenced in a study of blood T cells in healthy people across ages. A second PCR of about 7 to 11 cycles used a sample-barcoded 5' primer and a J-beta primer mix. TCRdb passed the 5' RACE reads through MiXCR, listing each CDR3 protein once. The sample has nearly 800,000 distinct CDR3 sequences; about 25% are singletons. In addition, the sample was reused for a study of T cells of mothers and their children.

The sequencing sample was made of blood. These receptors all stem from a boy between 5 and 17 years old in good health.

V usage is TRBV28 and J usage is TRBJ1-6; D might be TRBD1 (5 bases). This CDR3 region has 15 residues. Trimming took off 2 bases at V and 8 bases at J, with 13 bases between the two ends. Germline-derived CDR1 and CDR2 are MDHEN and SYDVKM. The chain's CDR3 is CASSLPRTGDSPLHF. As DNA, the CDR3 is TGTGCCAGCAGTTTACCACGGACGGGGGATTCACCCCTCCACTTT.

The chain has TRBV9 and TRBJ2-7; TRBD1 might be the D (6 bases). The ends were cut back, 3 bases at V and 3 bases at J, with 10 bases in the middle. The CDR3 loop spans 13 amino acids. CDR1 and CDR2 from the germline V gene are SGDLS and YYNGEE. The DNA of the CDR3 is TGTGCCAGCAGCGAGGGACAAGACTACGAGCAGTACTTC. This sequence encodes CASSEGQDYEQYF.

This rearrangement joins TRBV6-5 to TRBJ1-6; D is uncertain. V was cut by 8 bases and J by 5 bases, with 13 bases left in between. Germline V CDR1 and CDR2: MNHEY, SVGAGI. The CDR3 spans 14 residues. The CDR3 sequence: CASQQNGHNSPLHF. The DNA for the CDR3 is TGTGCCAGCCAACAGAATGGTCATAATTCACCCCTCCACTTT.

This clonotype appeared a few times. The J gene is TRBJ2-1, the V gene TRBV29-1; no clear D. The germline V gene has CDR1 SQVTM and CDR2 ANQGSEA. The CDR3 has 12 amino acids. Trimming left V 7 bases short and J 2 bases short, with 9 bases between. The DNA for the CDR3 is TGCAGCGGAGGAGAGGCCTACAATGAGCAGTTCTTC. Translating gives CSGGEAYNEQFF.

CDR3 amino acids: CASSPLLPEANEKLFF. The CDR3 nucleotides read TGTGCCAGCTCACCACTGCTCCCGGAGGCTAATGAAAAACTGTTTTTT. The chain recombines TRBV18 with TRBJ1-4, with D unclear. V shed 1 base and J shed 3 bases, with 12 bases lying between them. CDR3 length: 16 residues. CDR1 and CDR2 (germline): KGHSH, LQKENI.

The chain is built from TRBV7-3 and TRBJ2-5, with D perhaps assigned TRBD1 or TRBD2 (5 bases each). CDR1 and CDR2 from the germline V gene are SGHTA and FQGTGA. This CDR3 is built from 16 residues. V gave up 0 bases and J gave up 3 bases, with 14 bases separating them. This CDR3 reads CASSLTGRPKEETQYF. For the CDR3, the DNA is TGTGCCAGCAGCTTAACGGGACGGCCCAAAGAAGAGACCCAGTACTTC.

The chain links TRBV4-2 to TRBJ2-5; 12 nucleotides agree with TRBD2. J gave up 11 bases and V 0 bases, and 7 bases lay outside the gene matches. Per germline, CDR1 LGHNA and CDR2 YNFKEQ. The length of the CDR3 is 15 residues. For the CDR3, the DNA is TGTGCCAGCAGCCAAGATCGGCTAGCGGGAGGGGAGCAGTACTTC. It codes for CASSQDRLAGGEQYF.

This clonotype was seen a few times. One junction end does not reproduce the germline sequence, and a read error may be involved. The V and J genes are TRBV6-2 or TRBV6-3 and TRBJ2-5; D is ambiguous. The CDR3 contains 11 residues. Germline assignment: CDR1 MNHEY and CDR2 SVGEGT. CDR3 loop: CASTNVETQYF. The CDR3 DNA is TGCGCCAGCACCAATGTAGAGACCCAGTACTTC.

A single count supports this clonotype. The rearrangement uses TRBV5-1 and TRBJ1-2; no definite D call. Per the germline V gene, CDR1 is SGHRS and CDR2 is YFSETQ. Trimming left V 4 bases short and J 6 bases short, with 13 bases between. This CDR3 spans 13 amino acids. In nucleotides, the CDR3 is TGCGCCAGCAGCACTGGAAACTTAGATGGCTACACCTTC. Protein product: CASSTGNLDGYTF.

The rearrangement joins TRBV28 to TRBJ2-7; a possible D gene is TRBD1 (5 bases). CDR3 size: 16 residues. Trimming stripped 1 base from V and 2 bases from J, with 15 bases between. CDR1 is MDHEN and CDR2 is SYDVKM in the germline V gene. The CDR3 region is CASSLFKHQGTYEQYF. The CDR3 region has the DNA TGTGCCAGCAGTTTATTTAAACACCAGGGCACCTACGAGCAGTACTTC.

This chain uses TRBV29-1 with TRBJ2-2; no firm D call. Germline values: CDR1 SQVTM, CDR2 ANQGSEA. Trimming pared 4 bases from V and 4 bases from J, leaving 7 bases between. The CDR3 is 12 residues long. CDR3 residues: CSVGTSTGELFF. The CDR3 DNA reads TGCAGCGTTGGGACGAGCACCGGGGAGCTGTTTTTT.

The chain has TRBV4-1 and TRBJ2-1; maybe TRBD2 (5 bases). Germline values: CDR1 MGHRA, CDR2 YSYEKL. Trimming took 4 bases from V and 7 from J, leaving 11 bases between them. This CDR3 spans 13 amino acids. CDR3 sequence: CASSRGLWNEQFF. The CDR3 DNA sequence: TGCGCCAGCAGCCGTGGACTCTGGAATGAGCAGTTCTTC.

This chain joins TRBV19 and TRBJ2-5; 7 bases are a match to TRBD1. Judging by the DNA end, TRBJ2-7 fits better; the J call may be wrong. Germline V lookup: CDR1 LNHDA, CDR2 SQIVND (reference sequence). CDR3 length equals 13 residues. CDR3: CASSGQASYEQYF. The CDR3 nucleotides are TGTGCCAGTAGTGGACAGGCGTCCTACGAGCAGTACTTC.

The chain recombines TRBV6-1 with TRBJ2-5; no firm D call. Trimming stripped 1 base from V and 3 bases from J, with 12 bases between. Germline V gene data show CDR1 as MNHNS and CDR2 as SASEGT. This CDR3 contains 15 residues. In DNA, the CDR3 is TGTGCCAGCAGTGAAGGGGCAGTGGCGGAAGAGACCCAGTACTTC. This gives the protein CASSEGAVAEETQYF.

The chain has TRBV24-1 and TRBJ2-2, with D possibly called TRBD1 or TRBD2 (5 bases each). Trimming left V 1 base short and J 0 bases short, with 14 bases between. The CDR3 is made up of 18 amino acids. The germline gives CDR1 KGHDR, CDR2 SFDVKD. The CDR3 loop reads CATSDLPGPNANTGELFF. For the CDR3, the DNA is TGTGCCACCAGTGATTTACCGGGGCCCAACGCGAACACCGGGGAGCTGTTTTTT.

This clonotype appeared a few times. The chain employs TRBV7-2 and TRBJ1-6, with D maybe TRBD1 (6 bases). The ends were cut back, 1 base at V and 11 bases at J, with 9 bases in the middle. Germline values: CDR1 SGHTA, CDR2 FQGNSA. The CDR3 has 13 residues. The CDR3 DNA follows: TGTGCCAGCAGCTTAGTGGGGGGGCCACCCCTCCACTTT. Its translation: CASSLVGGPPLHF. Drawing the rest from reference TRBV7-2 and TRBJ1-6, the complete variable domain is GAGVSQSPSNKVTEKGKDVELRCDPISGHTALYWYRQSLGQGLEFLIYFQGNSAPDKSGLPSDRFSAERTGGSVSTLTIQRTQQEDSAVYLCASSLVGGPPLHFGNGTRLTVT.

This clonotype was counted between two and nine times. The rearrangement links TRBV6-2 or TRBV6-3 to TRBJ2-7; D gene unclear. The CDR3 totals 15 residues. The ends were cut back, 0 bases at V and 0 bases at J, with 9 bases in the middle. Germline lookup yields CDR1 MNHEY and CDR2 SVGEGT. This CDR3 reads CASSYSGGYSYEQYF. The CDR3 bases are TGTGCCAGCAGTTACTCGGGCGGTTACTCCTACGAGCAGTACTTC.

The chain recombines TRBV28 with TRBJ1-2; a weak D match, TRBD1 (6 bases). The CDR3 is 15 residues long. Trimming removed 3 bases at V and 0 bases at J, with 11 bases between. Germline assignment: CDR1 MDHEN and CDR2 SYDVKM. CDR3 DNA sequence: TGTGCCAGCAGTTTTGGGACATATGCTAACTATGGCTACACCTTC. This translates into CASSFGTYANYGYTF.

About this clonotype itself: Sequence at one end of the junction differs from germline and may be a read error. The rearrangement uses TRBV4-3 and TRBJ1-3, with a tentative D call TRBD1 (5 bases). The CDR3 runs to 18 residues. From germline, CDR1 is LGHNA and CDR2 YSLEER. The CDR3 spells CASSQEYRILLVGNTIYF. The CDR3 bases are TGCGCTAGCAGCCAAGAATACAGGATTTTACTGGTTGGAAACACCATATATTTT.

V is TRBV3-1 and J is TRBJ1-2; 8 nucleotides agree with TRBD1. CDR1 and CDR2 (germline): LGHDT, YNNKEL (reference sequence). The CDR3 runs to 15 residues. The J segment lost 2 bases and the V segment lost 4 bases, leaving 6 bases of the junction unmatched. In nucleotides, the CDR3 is TGTGCCAGCAGCCCTACCCGACAGGGGAACTATGGCTACACCTTC. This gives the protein CASSPTRQGNYGYTF. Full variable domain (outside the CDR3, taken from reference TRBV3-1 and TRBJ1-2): DTAVSQTPKYLVTQMGNDKSIKCEQNLGHDTMYWYKQDSKKFLKIMFSYNNKELIINETVPNRFSPKSPDKAHLNLHINSLELGDSAVYFCASSPTRQGNYGYTFGSGTRLTVV.

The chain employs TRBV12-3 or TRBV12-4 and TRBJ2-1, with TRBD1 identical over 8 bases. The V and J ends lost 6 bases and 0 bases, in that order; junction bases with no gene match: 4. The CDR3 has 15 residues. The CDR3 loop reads CASRWTGHSYNEQFF. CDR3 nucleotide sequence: TGTGCCAGCAGGTGGACAGGGCACTCCTACAATGAGCAGTTCTTC.

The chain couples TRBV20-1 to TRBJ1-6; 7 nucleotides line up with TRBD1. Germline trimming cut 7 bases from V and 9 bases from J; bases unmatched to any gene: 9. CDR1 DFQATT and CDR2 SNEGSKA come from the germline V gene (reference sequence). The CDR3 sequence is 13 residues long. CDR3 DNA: TGCAGTGGGTTGGACAGGATGGGTTCACCCCTCCACTTT. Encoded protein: CSGLDRMGSPLHF.

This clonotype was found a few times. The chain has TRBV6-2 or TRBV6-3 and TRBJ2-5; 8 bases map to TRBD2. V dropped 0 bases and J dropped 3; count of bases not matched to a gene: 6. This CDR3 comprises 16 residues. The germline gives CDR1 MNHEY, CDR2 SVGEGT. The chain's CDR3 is CASSYSKGLVKETQYF. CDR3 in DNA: TGTGCCAGCAGTTACTCGAAGGGACTAGTGAAAGAGACCCAGTACTTC.

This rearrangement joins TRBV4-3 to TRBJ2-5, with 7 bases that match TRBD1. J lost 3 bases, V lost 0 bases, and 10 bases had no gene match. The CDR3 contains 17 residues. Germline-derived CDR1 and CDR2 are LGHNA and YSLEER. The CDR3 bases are TGCGCCAGCAGCCAAGATGTCACCGGGACAGTTAAAGAGACCCAGTACTTC. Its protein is CASSQDVTGTVKETQYF.

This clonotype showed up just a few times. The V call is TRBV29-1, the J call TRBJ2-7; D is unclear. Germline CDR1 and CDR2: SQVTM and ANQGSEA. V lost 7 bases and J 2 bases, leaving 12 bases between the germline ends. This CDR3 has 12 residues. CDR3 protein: CSAQDRAYEQYF. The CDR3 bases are TGCAGCGCCCAGGATAGGGCCTACGAGCAGTACTTC.

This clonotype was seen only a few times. The chain's CDR3 is CSARLTGREKLFF. The CDR3 DNA is TGCAGTGCAAGGCTTACAGGGCGAGAAAAACTGTTTTTT. V usage is TRBV20-1 and J usage is TRBJ1-4, with a weak D call TRBD1 (6 bases). The germline CDR1 and CDR2 sequences are DFQATT and SNEGSKA (reference sequence). The CDR3 runs 13 residues. V was trimmed by 6 bases and J by 8 bases, leaving 16 bases between them.

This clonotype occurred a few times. The CDR3 spells CASTQSGGDNQPQHF. DNA of the CDR3: TGTGCCAGCACCCAATCGGGAGGAGACAATCAGCCCCAGCATTTT. The chain employs TRBV2 and TRBJ1-5; D gene unclear. There are 15 residues in the CDR3. CDR1 SNHLY and CDR2 FYNNEI come from the germline V gene. V was pared by 7 bases and J by 3 bases, with 16 bases between.